This T cell receptor (beta chain) was captured in a study of monozygotic twins with cystic fibrosis. Overall study: Libraries were built from three micrograms of fragmented DNA using about 14 PCR cycles.

The CDR3 is 14 amino acids. The V and J ends lost 3 bases and 0 bases respectively, with 9 bases between them. Germline V lookup: CDR1 SGHRS, CDR2 YFSETQ. Some clones are missing from TCRdb's copy, which holds only in-frame ones; the method was immunoSEQ multiplex PCR. The sample has 17,000 or so clones, 90% to 97% seen once. Points from the study as a whole: J usage was most co-twin-similar in 8 of 16 pairs, V in 13. Monozygotic CF twins shared more identical nucleotide clonotypes than unrelated patients. The repertoire was suggested to be naive-dominated, clonality median roughly 0.0089.

As regards this clone: Its specificity is unknown.

The receptor was isolated from a girl aged 2-9 years with cystic fibrosis. Material for sequencing was blood. The J gene is TRBJ2-5, the V gene TRBV5-1; maybe TRBD1 (5 bases). CDR3 DNA: TGCGCCAGCAGCTCGTCAGGGTACCAAGAGACCCAGTACTTC. It encodes CASSSSGYQETQYF.